This is a list of T cell receptor beta chains from one sample in a study of blood T cell repertoires in COVID-19. Here immunoSEQ multiplex PCR was the method, and the copy in TCRdb shows in-frame clones only, minus some. The sample yields about 400,000 clones, about 86% seen once. Sequencing was performed on peripheral blood. These receptors were obtained from a woman between 55 and 75 years old with COVID-19, enrolled during active disease. CDR3s include the opening cysteine and the closing phenylalanine or tryptophan. The order of the fields is J gene, D gene, clone size, V gene, CDR3 protein, CDR3 DNA. D genes are given only for firm matches. Clone size is stated in some rows and not others, as once, few, many or a class when expanded.

J: TRBJ1-6
D: TRBD1
size: .
V: TRBV7-4
CDR3: CASSLGQGYSPLHF
DNA: TGTGCCAGCAGCTTAGGACAGGGATATTCACCCCTCCACTTT

J: TRBJ2-1
D: TRBD2
size: .
V: TRBV7-2
CDR3: CASSRTSGGGSYNEQFF
DNA: TGTGCCAGCAGTCGGACTAGCGGGGGAGGCTCCTACAATGAGCAGTTCTTC

J: TRBJ2-2
D: .
size: .
V: TRBV18
CDR3: CASSRTPDLKNTGELFF
DNA: TGTGCCAGCTCCCGCACCCCGGACTTGAAGAACACCGGGGAGCTGTTTTTT

J: TRBJ2-7
D: TRBD1
size: .
V: TRBV5-4
CDR3: CASSTDRAYEQYF
DNA: TGTGCCAGCAGCACAGACAGGGCCTACGAGCAGTACTTC

J: TRBJ2-3
D: .
size: few
V: TRBV21-1
CDR3: CASNKNPEDTDTQYF
DNA: TGTGCCAGCAATAAGAACCCCGAGGACACAGATACGCAGTATTTT

J: TRBJ2-5
D: TRBD1
size: .
V: TRBV2
CDR3: CASADRGKETQYF
DNA: TGTGCCAGCGCGGACAGGGGGAAAGAGACCCAGTACTTC

J: TRBJ1-2
D: .
size: .
V: TRBV5-5
CDR3: CASSTRGVTEKYGYTF
DNA: TGTGCCAGCAGCACCCGGGGAGTCACTGAGAAGTATGGCTACACCTTC

J: TRBJ2-1
D: .
size: once
V: TRBV5-4
CDR3: CASSSPGQTPRDEQFF
DNA: TGTGCCAGCAGCTCCCCCGGGCAGACCCCCAGGGATGAGCAGTTCTTC

J: TRBJ1-3
D: TRBD1
size: .
V: TRBV4-3
CDR3: CASSQDPTGVGNTIYF
DNA: TGCGCCAGCAGCCAAGATCCAACAGGGGTTGGAAACACCATATATTTT

J: TRBJ1-2
D: .
size: .
V: TRBV5-4
CDR3: CASSLRLGGNYGYTF
DNA: TGTGCCAGCAGCCTCCGCCTGGGGGGTAACTATGGCTACACCTTC

J: TRBJ1-2
D: .
size: few
V: TRBV4-1
CDR3: CASSHLVIPATNYGYTF
DNA: TGCGCCAGCAGCCATCTAGTCATTCCGGCAACTAACTATGGCTACACCTTC

J: TRBJ1-2
D: TRBD1
size: .
V: TRBV4-1
CDR3: CASSQEVTGTFGYTF
DNA: TGCGCCAGCAGCCAAGAAGTGACAGGGACTTTTGGCTACACCTTC

J: TRBJ2-1
D: .
size: .
V: TRBV7-2
CDR3: CASSFSFQPDFQNEQFF
DNA: TGTGCCAGCAGCTTCAGCTTCCAACCGGACTTTCAAAATGAGCAGTTCTTC

J: TRBJ2-2
D: .
size: .
V: TRBV21-1
CDR3: CASSLRTSGGADTGELFF
DNA: TGTGCCAGCAGTCTTCGGACTAGCGGGGGGGCCGACACCGGGGAGCTGTTTTTT

J: TRBJ2-3
D: .
size: .
V: TRBV7-3
CDR3: CASSLSGLSNGDTQYF
DNA: TGTGCCAGCAGCTTGTCTGGACTATCTAACGGAGATACGCAGTATTTT

J: TRBJ1-1
D: .
size: .
V: TRBV6-2/TRBV6-3
CDR3: CASSLGLYTEAFF
DNA: TGTGCCAGCAGTCTCGGACTTTACACTGAAGCTTTCTTT

J: TRBJ1-4
D: TRBD1
size: .
V: TRBV18
CDR3: CASSPRTGRLEKLFF
DNA: TGTGCCAGCTCGCCCAGGACAGGGCGGCTTGAAAAACTGTTTTTT

J: TRBJ2-7
D: .
size: .
V: TRBV2
CDR3: CASSFSSYEQYF
DNA: TGTGCCAGCAGCTTTAGCTCCTACGAGCAGTACTTC

J: TRBJ2-2
D: .
size: .
V: TRBV5-1
CDR3: CASSLVVPGTGELFF
DNA: TGCGCCAGCAGCTTGGTAGTACCCGGCACCGGGGAGCTGTTTTTT

J: TRBJ2-1
D: .
size: once
V: TRBV27
CDR3: CASSFGGSSYNEQFF
DNA: TGTGCCAGCAGTTTCGGCGGATCCTCCTACAATGAGCAGTTCTTC

J: TRBJ1-3
D: .
size: .
V: TRBV5-1
CDR3: CASSLAGTSSGNTIYF
DNA: TGCGCCAGCAGCTTGGCCGGGACTTCCTCTGGAAACACCATATATTTT

J: TRBJ2-5
D: TRBD1
size: .
V: TRBV27
CDR3: CASRRDRGLETQYF
DNA: TGTGCCAGCAGGAGGGACAGGGGGCTGGAGACCCAGTACTTC

J: TRBJ2-1
D: .
size: .
V: TRBV7-8
CDR3: CASSLAPRGASYNEQFF
DNA: TGTGCCAGCAGCTTAGCGCCCAGGGGGGCCTCCTACAATGAGCAGTTCTTC

J: TRBJ2-6
D: .
size: once
V: TRBV4-1
CDR3: CASSQDRGSGANVLTF
DNA: TGCGCCAGCAGCCAAGATCGGGGGTCTGGGGCCAACGTCCTGACTTTC

J: TRBJ2-5
D: TRBD2
size: .
V: TRBV5-1
CDR3: CASSWAGGQETQYF
DNA: TGCGCCAGCAGCTGGGCGGGGGGGCAGGAGACCCAGTACTTC

J: TRBJ1-3
D: .
size: .
V: TRBV5-6
CDR3: CASSLQGSGNTIYF
DNA: TGTGCCAGCAGCTTGCAGGGGTCTGGAAACACCATATATTTT

J: TRBJ1-4
D: .
size: few
V: TRBV7-6
CDR3: CASSLADQGQLFF
DNA: TGTGCCAGCAGCTTAGCCGACCAGGGTCAACTGTTTTTT